The present TCR beta chain was sequenced within a study of PD-L1 blockade in urothelial cancer. Study context: Enrolled patients had been treated previously with 0 to 3 chemotherapy regimens. Blood was subjected to analysis at 3 weeks (second dose) and 6 weeks following treatment start.

The germline V gene encodes CDR1 MNHEY and CDR2 SVGAGI. The CDR3 extends over 16 amino acids. Unmatched junction bases numbered 10, after V lost 1 base and J lost 5 bases. Between 1 and 8 samples, pretreatment and on-treatment, were given by each patient. TCRdb keeps only in-frame clones here, not all; method: immunoSEQ multiplex PCR. The sample has approximately 110,000 clones; approximately 85% are singletons. J is TRBJ2-7 and V is TRBV6-5; 8 bases line up with TRBD2. The origin of this receptor is a man aged 50-59 years with urothelial cancer. Specimen: PBMCs, collected around atezolizumab (anti-PD-L1) treatment. CDR3 DNA: TGTGCCAGCAGTTACTGGGGGGGGACTAGTTTCCACGAGCAGTACTTC. It translates to CASSYWGGTSFHEQYF.